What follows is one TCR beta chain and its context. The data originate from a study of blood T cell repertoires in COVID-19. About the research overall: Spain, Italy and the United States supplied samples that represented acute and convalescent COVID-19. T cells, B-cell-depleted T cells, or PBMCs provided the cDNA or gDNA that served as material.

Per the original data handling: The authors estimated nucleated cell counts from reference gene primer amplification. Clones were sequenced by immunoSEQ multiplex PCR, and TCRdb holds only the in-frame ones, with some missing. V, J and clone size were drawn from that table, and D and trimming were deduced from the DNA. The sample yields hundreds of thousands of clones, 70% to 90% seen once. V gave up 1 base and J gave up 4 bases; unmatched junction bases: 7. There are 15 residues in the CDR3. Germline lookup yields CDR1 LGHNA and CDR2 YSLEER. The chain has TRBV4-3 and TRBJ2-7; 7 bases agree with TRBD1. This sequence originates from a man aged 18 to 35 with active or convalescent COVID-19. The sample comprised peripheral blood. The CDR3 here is CASSQAATGIYEQYF. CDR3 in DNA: TGCGCCAGCAGCCAAGCCGCGACAGGGATTTACGAGCAGTACTTC.